A single sample is the source of the 26 T cell receptor beta chains below, sequenced in a study of identifying expanded T cells in peripheral blood. TCRdb's copy holds only in-frame clones and misses some; the assay was immunoSEQ multiplex PCR. The profile shows around 75,000 clones, under 90% of them singletons. The sample was blood. The receptors come from a person aged 18 to 70 in good health.

This clone was observed a few times. The chain has TRBV7-9 and TRBJ1-2; D unclear. Germline CDR1 and CDR2: SEHNR and FQNEAQ (reference sequence). The CDR3 loop spans 13 amino acids. Trimming pared 1 base from V and 2 bases from J, leaving 5 bases between. The CDR3 here is CASSLVGNYGYTF. CDR3 bases: TGTGCCAGCAGCTTAGTCGGGAACTATGGCTACACCTTC. The entire variable domain, with the rest obtained from reference TRBV7-9 and TRBJ1-2, is as follows: DTGVSQNPRHKITKRGQNVTFRCDPISEHNRLYWYRQTLGQGPEFLTYFQNEAQLEKSRLLSDRFSAERPKGSFSTLEIQRTEQGDSAMYLCASSLVGNYGYTFGSGTRLTVV.

Worth noting for this clone: The junction and the germline gene differ at one end; a read error may be behind it. The rearrangement joins TRBV5-6 to TRBJ1-2, with a tentative D call TRBD1 (6 bases). The V gene's germline CDR1 is SGHDT and CDR2 YYEEEE. The CDR3 length is 16 residues. CDR3 in amino acids: CASSLAVGGANYGYTF. The CDR3 region has the DNA TGTGCCAGCAGTTTGGCCGTAGGGGGAGCTAACTATGGCTACACCTTC.

V is TRBV7-8 and J is TRBJ1-2; TRBD1 might be the D (5 bases). Germline CDR1 reads SGHVS; CDR2 reads FQNEAQ. The V end lost 3 bases, the J end lost 4 bases, and 9 bases lay between the germline ends. CDR3 length equals 13 residues. CDR3 bases: TGTGCCAGCAGCTTCGGACACATCTATGGCTACACCTTC. The encoded protein is CASSFGHIYGYTF.

The chain carries TRBV28 and TRBJ2-5, with TRBD1 as a possible D gene (6 bases). Germline V lookup: CDR1 MDHEN, CDR2 SYDVKM. The V end lost 7 bases, the J end lost 2 bases, and 11 bases lay between the germline ends. The CDR3 runs to 13 residues. The CDR3 nucleotides are TGTGCCAGCATGAGGACAGAACAAGAGACCCAGTACTTC. Encoded protein: CASMRTEQETQYF.

This sequence joins TRBV6-6 and TRBJ1-6; TRBD1 aligns across 8 bases. J gave up 10 bases and V 5 bases, and 10 bases lay outside the gene matches. The germline CDR1 and CDR2 sequences are MNHNY and SVGAGI (reference sequence). This CDR3 has 15 residues. CDR3 sequence reads: CASSNTDRGISPLHF. CDR3 nucleotide sequence: TGTGCCAGCAGTAATACCGACAGGGGAATCTCACCCCTCCACTTT.

The V call is TRBV5-1, the J call TRBJ2-2, with D uncertain. Germline V gene lookup returns CDR1 SGHRS and CDR2 YFSETQ. The CDR3 is 11 residues long. Trimming took off 5 bases at V and 8 bases at J, with 7 bases between the two ends. The CDR3 spells CASSWTGELFF. DNA of the CDR3: TGCGCCAGCAGTTGGACGGGGGAGCTGTTTTTT.

CDR3: CASSASGQQETQYF. CDR3 DNA: TGTGCCAGCAGCGCAAGTGGACAGCAAGAGACCCAGTACTTC. The chain has TRBV9 and TRBJ2-5; D is possibly TRBD1 (6 bases). Germline V lookup: CDR1 SGDLS, CDR2 YYNGEE. V lost 3 bases and J lost 2, with 11 bases in between. CDR3 length: 14 residues.

A remark on this clone: In the same sample, other DNA sequences code for this CDR3. V gene TRBV5-5 combines with J gene TRBJ2-7; possibly TRBD1 for D (6 bases). Germline assignment: CDR1 SGHKS and CDR2 YYEKEE (reference sequence). CDR3 size: 15 residues. V lost 4 bases and J 5 bases, leaving 19 bases between the germline ends. CDR3 DNA: TGTGCCAGCAGCCGTCTAGGAGACAGGAATAACGAGCAGTACTTC. Protein product: CASSRLGDRNNEQYF.

The chain combines TRBV6-4 with TRBJ2-3; TRBD2 matches 8 bases. The germline gives CDR1 MRHNA, CDR2 SNTAGT. The V gene end was trimmed by 10 bases and the J gene end by 5 bases; junction bases not matched to a gene: 14. The CDR3 has 15 residues. The CDR3 sequence: CATSASTSGGDTQYF. In nucleotides, the CDR3 is TGTGCCACCTCCGCCTCCACTAGCGGTGGAGATACGCAGTATTTT.

CDR3 nucleotides: TGTGCCAGCAGGTCATCGGGGGGGCCGAACAATGAGCAGTTCTTC. Translating it yields CASRSSGGPNNEQFF. The chain employs TRBV5-4 and TRBJ2-1; 8 positions agree with TRBD2. The V gene end was trimmed by 5 bases and the J gene end by 5 bases; junction bases not matched to a gene: 9. The CDR3 has 15 residues. CDR1 is SGHNT and CDR2 is YYREEE in the germline V gene (reference sequence). Together with reference TRBV5-4 and TRBJ2-1, the CDR3 gives the full variable domain: ETGVTQSPTHLIKTRGQQVTLRCSSQSGHNTVSWYQQALGQGPQFIFQYYREEENGRGNFPPRFSGLQFPNYSSELNVNALELDDSALYLCASRSSGGPNNEQFFGPGTRLTVL.

This clone was seen only a few times. The V and J genes are TRBV29-1 and TRBJ2-5; D is perhaps TRBD1 (5 bases). Germline V gene data show CDR1 as SQVTM and CDR2 as ANQGSEA. The V gene lost 4 bases and the J gene lost 0 bases, with 9 bases spanning the gap. The CDR3 runs 13 residues. The CDR3 DNA follows: TGCAGCGTTGGCGCAGGGTACCAAGAGACCCAGTACTTC. This gives the protein CSVGAGYQETQYF.

This chain joins TRBV28 and TRBJ2-5; 7 nucleotides agree with TRBD2. The CDR3 is made up of 12 amino acids. Germline CDR1 MDHEN, CDR2 SYDVKM. Trimming took 6 bases from V and 9 from J; bases not matched to a gene: 7. The CDR3 bases are TGTGCCAGCAGGGGAGGGAATTTGCCCCAGTACTTC. Translation: CASRGGNLPQYF.

The chain links TRBV28 to TRBJ1-1, with TRBD1 matching over 9 bases. The ends lost 3 bases at V and 3 bases at J; junction bases unmatched: 8. This CDR3 has 16 amino acids. Germline CDR1 reads MDHEN; CDR2 reads SYDVKM. This chain's CDR3 is CASSFPHGQGHTEAFF. In DNA form, the CDR3 reads TGTGCCAGCAGTTTCCCCCACGGACAGGGGCACACTGAAGCTTTCTTT.

The genes are TRBV7-3 and TRBJ2-1, with 8 bases that match TRBD2. Germline V gene lookup returns CDR1 SGHTA and CDR2 FQGTGA. The V and J ends lost 5 bases and 9 bases, in that order; junction bases with no gene match: 6. The CDR3 sequence is 13 residues long. The CDR3 here is CASSQAGAGEQFF. DNA for the CDR3: TGTGCCAGCAGCCAAGCGGGAGCGGGTGAGCAGTTCTTC.

This clone appeared a single time. The rearrangement links TRBV5-8 to TRBJ1-3, with 8 nucleotides matching TRBD1. Germline assignment: CDR1 SGHTS and CDR2 YDEGEE. Trimming at V came to 1 base and at J to 0 bases, leaving 9 bases not matched to a gene. The CDR3 is 18 amino acids. The CDR3 DNA reads as TGTGCCAGCAGCTTGTGGGTCGGACAGGGCTTCTCTGGAAACACCATATATTTT. Translated, it gives CASSLWVGQGFSGNTIYF.

The chain is built from TRBV18 and TRBJ2-7; D possibly corresponds to TRBD2 (5 bases). There are 15 residues in the CDR3. Per germline, CDR1 KGHSH and CDR2 LQKENI. V lost 0 bases to trimming and J lost 2 bases, with 11 bases between them. Here the CDR3 reads CASSPPSRGPYEQYF. CDR3 DNA sequence: TGTGCCAGCTCACCACCGAGCCGAGGGCCCTACGAGCAGTACTTC. The full variable domain, completed using reference TRBV18 and TRBJ2-7, is NAGVMQNPRHLVRRRGQEARLRCSPMKGHSHVYWYRQLPEEGLKFMVYLQKENIIDESGMPKERFSAEFPKEGPSILRIQQVVRGDSAAYFCASSPPSRGPYEQYFGPGTRLTVT.

The V gene is TRBV29-1, the J gene TRBJ1-1; tentative D call: TRBD1 (6 bases). The CDR3 loop spans 13 amino acids. Germline V gives CDR1 SQVTM, CDR2 ANQGSEA. The V end lost 8 bases, the J end lost 1 base, and 14 bases lay between the germline ends. The CDR3: CSIGQSGNTEAFF. The CDR3 DNA is TGCAGCATTGGACAGAGCGGGAACACTGAAGCTTTCTTT.

The chain links TRBV30 to TRBJ1-3; no clear D gene. Trimming cost V 0 bases and J 0 bases, with 15 bases left between them. The CDR3 spans 17 residues. Germline V gene lookup returns CDR1 GTSNPN and CDR2 SVGIG (reference sequence). The CDR3 region is CAWSVYPSSYSGNTIYF. CDR3 coding DNA: TGTGCCTGGAGTGTATATCCTTCCAGCTACTCTGGAAACACCATATATTTT.

The gene calls are TRBV6-5 and TRBJ2-7; D is tentatively TRBD1 or TRBD2 (6 bases each). Germline CDR1 is MNHEY and CDR2 is SVGAGI. V dropped 4 bases and J dropped 4 bases, with 17 bases sitting between them. The CDR3 covers 15 residues. The CDR3 is CASSFVAGGGYEQYF. CDR3 DNA sequence: TGTGCCAGCAGTTTCGTCGCCGGGGGCGGGTACGAGCAGTACTTC.

The chain uses TRBV7-2 and TRBJ1-2; D is perhaps TRBD1 (5 bases). V lost 5 bases, J lost 4 bases, and 17 bases lay in between. The V gene's germline CDR1 is SGHTA and CDR2 FQGNSA. The CDR3 is 15 residues long. CDR3 DNA: TGTGCCAGCAGCCCATCCGGGGGAGAGGCCTATGGCTACACCTTC. Translating gives CASSPSGGEAYGYTF.

V and J are TRBV2 and TRBJ1-5, with 9 bases lining up with TRBD1. The CDR3 extends over 16 amino acids. J gave up 2 bases and V 7 bases, and 9 bases lay outside the gene matches. CDR1 is SNHLY, CDR2 FYNNEI, per germline. The CDR3 DNA follows: TGTGCCAGCACCAGAATGGGACAGGGTGGCAATCAGCCCCAGCATTTT. Translating it yields CASTRMGQGGNQPQHF. The full variable domain, completed using reference TRBV2 and TRBJ1-5, is EPEVTQTPSHQVTQMGQEVILRCVPISNHLYFYWYRQILGQKVEFLVSFYNNEISEKSEIFDDQFSVERPDGSNFTLKIRSTKLEDSAMYFCASTRMGQGGNQPQHFGDGTRLSIL.

This chain links TRBV7-8 with TRBJ2-5; 10 bases align to TRBD1. This CDR3 comprises 14 residues. V trimming: 4 bases; J trimming: 4 bases; junction bases outside the gene matches: 3. CDR1 is SGHVS, CDR2 FQNEAQ, per germline. DNA for the CDR3: TGTGCCAGCAGCTCGAGGACAGGGGGAGAGACCCAGTACTTC. Amino acid sequence: CASSSRTGGETQYF.

The chain uses TRBV7-2 and TRBJ2-5; TRBD1 agrees at 8 bases. This CDR3 contains 14 residues. The germline V gene has CDR1 SGHTA and CDR2 FQGNSA. J was trimmed by 3 bases and V by 3 bases; bases with no gene match: 3. The CDR3 loop reads CASSLAGGKETQYF. In DNA, the CDR3 is TGTGCCAGCAGCTTGGCAGGGGGCAAAGAGACCCAGTACTTC.

The chain uses TRBV7-2 and TRBJ2-3; 12 bases line up with TRBD2. V lost 3 bases, J lost 1 base, and 5 bases stayed unmatched. The CDR3 length is 17 residues. Germline V gene lookup returns CDR1 SGHTA and CDR2 FQGNSA. CDR3 coding DNA: TGTGCCAGCAGCTTTCGACTAGCGGGAGATGGCACAGATACGCAGTATTTT. It encodes CASSFRLAGDGTDTQYF.

CDR3: CASSFRRAGPWGYGYTF. The CDR3 coding sequence is TGTGCCAGCAGCTTTAGGAGGGCAGGACCCTGGGGGTATGGCTACACCTTC. The chain couples TRBV7-2 to TRBJ1-2; possible D gene TRBD1, 5 bases. Germline V gene sequence: CDR1 SGHTA, CDR2 FQGNSA. V was trimmed by 3 bases and J by 5 bases, leaving 22 bases between them. CDR3 length: 17 amino acids.

The rearrangement uses TRBV28 and TRBJ2-3; D possibly corresponds to TRBD2 (5 bases). Germline V gene lookup returns CDR1 MDHEN and CDR2 SYDVKM. This CDR3 contains 16 residues. The ends were cut back, 7 bases at V and 2 bases at J, with 19 bases in the middle. The CDR3 is CASNPPSGGNTDTQYF. CDR3 in DNA: TGTGCCAGCAACCCCCCGAGCGGAGGAAACACAGATACGCAGTATTTT.